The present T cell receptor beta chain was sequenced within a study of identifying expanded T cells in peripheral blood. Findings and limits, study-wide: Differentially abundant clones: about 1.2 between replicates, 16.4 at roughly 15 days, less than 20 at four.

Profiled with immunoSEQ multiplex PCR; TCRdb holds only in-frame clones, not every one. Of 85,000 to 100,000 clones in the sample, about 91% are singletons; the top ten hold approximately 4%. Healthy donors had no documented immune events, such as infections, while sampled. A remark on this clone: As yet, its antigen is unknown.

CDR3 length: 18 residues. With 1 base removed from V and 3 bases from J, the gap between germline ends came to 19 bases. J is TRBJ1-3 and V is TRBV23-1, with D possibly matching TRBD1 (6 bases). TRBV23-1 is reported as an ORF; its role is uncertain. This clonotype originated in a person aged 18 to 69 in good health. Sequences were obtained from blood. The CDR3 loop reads CASSQFDFRTGSGNTIYF. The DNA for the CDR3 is TGCGCCAGCAGTCAATTTGATTTTAGAACAGGGAGTGGAAACACCATATATTTT.